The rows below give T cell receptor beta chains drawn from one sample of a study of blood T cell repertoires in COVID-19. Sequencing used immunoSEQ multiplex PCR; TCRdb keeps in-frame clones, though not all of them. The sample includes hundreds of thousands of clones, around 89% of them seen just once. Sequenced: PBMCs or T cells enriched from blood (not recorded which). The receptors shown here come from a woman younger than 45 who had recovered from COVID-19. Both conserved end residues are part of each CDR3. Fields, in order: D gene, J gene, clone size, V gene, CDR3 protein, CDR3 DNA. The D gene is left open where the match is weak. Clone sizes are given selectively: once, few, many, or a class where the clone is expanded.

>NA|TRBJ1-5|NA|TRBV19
CASSISRGNQPQHF
TGTGCCAGTAGTATAAGTCGGGGGAATCAGCCCCAGCATTTT
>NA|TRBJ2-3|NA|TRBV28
CASSFSGVTDTQYF
TGTGCCAGCAGTTTTTCAGGGGTCACAGATACGCAGTATTTT
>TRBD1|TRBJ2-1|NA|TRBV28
CASTGTGVNEQFF
TGTGCCAGCACGGGGACAGGGGTCAATGAGCAGTTCTTC
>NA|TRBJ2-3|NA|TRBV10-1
CASSGPFTDTQYF
TGCGCCAGCAGTGGGCCCTTCACAGATACGCAGTATTTT
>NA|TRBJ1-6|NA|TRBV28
CASEDVADNSPLHF
TGTGCCAGCGAGGATGTGGCCGATAATTCACCCCTCCACTTT
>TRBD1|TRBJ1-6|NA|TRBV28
CASSSGTGSGPLHF
TGTGCCAGCAGTTCCGGGACAGGGTCAGGACCCCTCCACTTT
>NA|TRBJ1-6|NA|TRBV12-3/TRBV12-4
CASSLVPYSPLHF
TGTGCCAGCAGTTTAGTCCCCTATTCACCCCTCCACTTT
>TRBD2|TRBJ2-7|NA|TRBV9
CASSETSGSSYEQYF
TGTGCCAGCAGCGAGACTAGCGGGTCATCCTACGAGCAGTACTTC
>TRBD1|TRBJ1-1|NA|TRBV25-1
CASSEFAGQGVTEAFF
TGTGCCAGCAGTGAATTTGCGGGACAGGGAGTCACTGAAGCTTTCTTT
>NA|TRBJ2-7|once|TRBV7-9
CASSFTEVYEQYF
TGTGCCAGCAGCTTTACCGAGGTCTACGAGCAGTACTTC
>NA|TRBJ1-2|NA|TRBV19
CASSSSVQLYGYTF
TGTGCCAGTAGTTCGAGTGTACAGCTTTATGGCTACACCTTC
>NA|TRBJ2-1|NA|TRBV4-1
CASSPRDNNEQFF
TGCGCCAGCAGCCCTCGGGACAACAATGAGCAGTTCTTC
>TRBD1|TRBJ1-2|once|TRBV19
CASSNGQGKGYGYTF
TGTGCCAGTAGTAACGGACAGGGAAAGGGCTATGGCTACACCTTC